This T cell receptor (beta chain) is drawn from a study of vaccination effects on CD4 cells after COVID-19. Around day 10 of culture, CD4+ T cells were separated out. Each participant was administered two doses of either the BNT162b2 or the mRNA-1273 vaccine. Study findings and constraints: Few convalescent patients were studied, and early post-infection samples were lacking.

Details on this clone: The antigen remains unidentified.

CDR1 MGHDK and CDR2 SYGVNS come from the germline V gene. The CDR3 spans 13 residues. Trimming took 3 bases from V and 1 from J, leaving 6 bases between them. Method: immunoSEQ multiplex PCR; TCRdb's copy keeps in-frame clones and lacks some. The sample shows about 45,000 clones, approximately 70% of them seen only once. The specimen was CD4+ T cells from PBMCs cultured without peptide, collected after COVID-19 vaccination. The chain uses TRBV25-1 and TRBJ1-2; D is uncertain. This receptor was obtained from a human donor who received a COVID-19 vaccine. CDR3 bases: TGTGCCAGCAGTGAGGACGATAACTATGGCTACACCTTC. Protein: CASSEDDNYGYTF.